The sequence of this T cell receptor (beta chain) was determined in a study of blood T cell repertoires in COVID-19. Study-wide background: Collection of acute and convalescent COVID-19 samples took place in the United States, Italy and Spain. In each case, the material was cDNA or gDNA derived from T cells, B-cell-depleted T cells, or PBMCs.

Under the authors' procedure: Counts of nucleated cells, estimated from reference gene primer amplification, were obtained. The repertoire was sequenced with immunoSEQ multiplex PCR; TCRdb's copy has only in-frame clones and lacks some. The V and J calls and clone size come from that table; D and trimming were worked out from the DNA. The sample gives about 120,000 clones, approximately 80% of which show up once; 3.5% to 4% is in the top ten. This clone was observed a handful of times. Germline-derived CDR1 and CDR2 are LNHDA and SQIVND (reference sequence). This CDR3 comprises 14 residues. Trimming at V came to 2 bases and at J to 2 bases, leaving 0 bases not matched to a gene.

The V call is TRBV19, the J call TRBJ1-3, with TRBD1 matching over 7 bases. Specimen: peripheral blood. This clonotype was sampled from a woman aged 50 to 65 with acute or convalescent COVID-19. The CDR3 nucleotides read TGTGCCAGTAGTATACAGGGGGCTGGAAACACCATATATTTT. It translates to CASSIQGAGNTIYF.